The 18 T cell receptor beta chains below all came from one sample that was sequenced in a study of T cells expressing NK-cell markers. TCRdb reprocessed the 5' RACE reads and reports one entry per CDR3 protein, with no DNA. This repertoire comprises 300,000 to 450,000 distinct CDR3 sequences; its ten largest clones make up under 6.5%. The sequencing input was blood T cells: a sorted CD56 or NKG2C T cell subset, CD4+ or CD8+ T cells, or bulk PBMC T cells (not recorded which). These receptors all come from a man aged 18-75 years in good health.

J is TRBJ1-5 and V is TRBV12-3 or TRBV12-4; there is no DNA to check the TCRdb D call of TRBD1. CDR3 length: 14 amino acids. The CDR3 region is CASSLRGSRQPQHF.

J is TRBJ1-1 and V is TRBV7-9. CDR1 and CDR2 (germline): SEHNR, FQNEAQ (reference sequence). This CDR3 is 13 amino acids long. The CDR3 protein is CASTQTPNTEAFF.

This rearrangement joins TRBV18 to TRBJ1-2. From germline, CDR1 is KGHSH and CDR2 LQKENI. The CDR3 is 13 residues long. The CDR3 spells CASSPSDARGYTF.

V gene TRBV5-1 combines with J gene TRBJ1-4; the D call of TRBD1 rests on TCRdb alone, since no DNA is present to check it. This CDR3 spans 13 amino acids. CDR1 is SGHRS and CDR2 is YFSETQ in the germline V gene. The CDR3 sequence: CASTREPNEKLFF.

The chain has TRBV5-1 and TRBJ2-5; checking the TCRdb D call of TRBD1 is not possible without DNA. CDR1 SGHRS and CDR2 YFSETQ come from the germline V gene. This CDR3 contains 16 residues. The CDR3 loop is CASSFGQGSAGETQYF.

The chain employs TRBV9 and TRBJ1-1; TCRdb picks TRBD1, but there is no DNA to check that call. The CDR3 has 15 residues. The germline gives CDR1 SGDLS, CDR2 YYNGEE. The CDR3 loop reads CASRPTGGRNTEAFF.

The chain uses TRBV27 and TRBJ2-7; TCRdb's D call of TRBD1 is untestable without DNA. This CDR3 region has 13 residues. Per the germline V gene, CDR1 is MNHEY and CDR2 is SMNVEV (reference sequence). CDR3 sequence: CATYTRDGYEQYF.

The CDR3 loop reads CASSLSGAGRGRGAFF. J is TRBJ1-1 and V is TRBV27. The CDR3 is 16 residues long. CDR1 is MNHEY, CDR2 SMNVEV, per germline (reference sequence).

V is TRBV5-6 and J is TRBJ2-1; the D gene TCRdb calls, TRBD1, cannot be checked with no DNA. Germline V gene lookup returns CDR1 SGHDT and CDR2 YYEEEE. This CDR3 contains 17 residues. This CDR3 reads CASSLANPGARMREQFF.

V is TRBV6-5 and J is TRBJ2-6; TCRdb's D gene call, TRBD2, goes unchecked for lack of DNA. The CDR3 covers 16 residues. Germline CDR1 and CDR2: MNHEY and SVGAGI. CDR3: CASSSLGLTGANVLTF.

V is TRBV20-1 and J is TRBJ2-1; the D call from TCRdb, TRBD1, cannot be confirmed without DNA. CDR1 is DFQATT, CDR2 SNEGSKA, per germline (reference sequence). The CDR3 runs 14 residues. The chain's CDR3 is CSASGTLRSNEQFF.

This sequence joins TRBV5-6 and TRBJ1-2. CDR3 size: 13 residues. Germline V gene lookup returns CDR1 SGHDT and CDR2 YYEEEE. The chain's CDR3 is CASSLGRTGGYTF.

The chain is built from TRBV7-2 and TRBJ1-2; the TCRdb D gene call, TRBD1, has no DNA to confirm it. CDR1 and CDR2 (germline): SGHTA, FQGNSA. The CDR3 length is 16 residues. The CDR3: CASSLVGGAGNYGYTF.

The rearrangement joins TRBV28 to TRBJ1-5. Germline V gives CDR1 MDHEN, CDR2 SYDVKM. The CDR3 is 14 amino acids. The CDR3 loop is CASSLPQGRQPQHF. The full variable domain, completed using reference TRBV28 and TRBJ1-5, is DVKVTQSSRYLVKRTGEKVFLECVQDMDHENMFWYRQDPGLGLRLIYFSYDVKMKEKGDIPEGYSVSREKKERFSLILESASTNQTSMYLCASSLPQGRQPQHFGDGTRLSIL.

The V call is TRBV2, the J call TRBJ2-5; TCRdb calls TRBD2, which cannot be checked without DNA. The CDR3 has 17 amino acids. From germline, CDR1 is SNHLY and CDR2 FYNNEI. The CDR3 loop is CASRSPRRLAGTETQYF.

V is TRBV9 and J is TRBJ2-7; TCRdb designates TRBD1, a call that cannot be tested without DNA. CDR1 is SGDLS, CDR2 YYNGEE, per germline. The CDR3 covers 16 residues. The chain's CDR3 is CASSVAGQGPPYEQYF.

This rearrangement joins TRBV19 to TRBJ2-7; TCRdb's assignment of TRBD1 cannot be checked, as there is no DNA. Germline CDR1 and CDR2: LNHDA and SQIVND (reference sequence). The CDR3 covers 13 residues. The CDR3 here is CASSRGQGYEQYF.

V usage is TRBV6-1 and J usage is TRBJ1-1. The CDR3 totals 17 residues. Per the germline V gene, CDR1 is MNHNS and CDR2 is SASEGT. This CDR3 reads CASSPVGRARGNTEAFF.